The clone carrying this T cell receptor beta chain occurred once. The sample belongs to a study of OX40 agonist ivuxolimab in advanced cancers. Assay: immunoSEQ multiplex PCR; the TCRdb copy retains only in-frame clones and omits some. The profile covers around 20,000 clones, with around 80% appearing a single time and over 30% taken by the ten largest. CDR3 length equals 10 residues. The clonotype originates from an adult with an advanced solid tumor such as melanoma, head and neck, liver or kidney cancer. The V and J genes are TRBV21-1 and TRBJ2-7; TRBD1 reflects the table's D call only, with no check against the DNA. TRBV21-1 is reported as a pseudogene. The source material was CD4+ or CD8+ T cells sorted from blood, sampled in a trial of the OX40 agonist ivuxolimab. In nucleotides, the CDR3 is TGTGCCAGACAGGGATACGAGCAGTACTTC. Protein: CARQGYEQYF.